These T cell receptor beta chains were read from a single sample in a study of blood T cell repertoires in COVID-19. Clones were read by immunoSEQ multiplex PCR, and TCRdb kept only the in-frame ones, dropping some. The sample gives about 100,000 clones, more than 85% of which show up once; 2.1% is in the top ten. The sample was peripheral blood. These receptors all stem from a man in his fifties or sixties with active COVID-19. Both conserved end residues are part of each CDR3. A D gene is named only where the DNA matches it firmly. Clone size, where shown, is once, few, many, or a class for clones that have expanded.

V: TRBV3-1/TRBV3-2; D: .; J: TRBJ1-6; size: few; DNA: TGTGCCAGCAGCCAAGAACCAGGGGCGAGTTCACCCCTCCACTTT; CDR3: CASSQEPGASSPLHF
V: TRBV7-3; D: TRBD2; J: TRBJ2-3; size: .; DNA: TGTGCCAGCAGCCCGACGGGGACTAGCCCCGGTACGCAGTATTTT; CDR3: CASSPTGTSPGTQYF
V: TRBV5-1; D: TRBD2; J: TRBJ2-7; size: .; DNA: TGCGCCAGCAGCTTACTCGGGGGGGCCTCCTACGAGCAGTACTTC; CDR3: CASSLLGGASYEQYF
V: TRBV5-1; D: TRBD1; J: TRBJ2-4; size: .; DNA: TGCGCCAGCAGCGAGGGACAGAGAGCCAAAAACATTCAGTACTTC; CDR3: CASSEGQRAKNIQYF
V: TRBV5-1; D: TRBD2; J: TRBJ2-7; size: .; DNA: TGCGCCAGCAGCCCAACTAGCGGGGGGGCCTACGAGCAGTACTTC; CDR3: CASSPTSGGAYEQYF
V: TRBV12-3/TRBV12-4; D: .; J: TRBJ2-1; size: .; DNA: TGTGCCAGCAGGCTCGGGGTATCGGAGTTCTTC; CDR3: CASRLGVSEFF
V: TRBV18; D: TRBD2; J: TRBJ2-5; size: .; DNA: TGTGCCAGCTCACCGGCTAGCGGCACTGGGGAGACCCAGTACTTC; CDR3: CASSPASGTGETQYF
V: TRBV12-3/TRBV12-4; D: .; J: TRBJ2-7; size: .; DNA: TGTGCCAGCACCGTGGGGCAAGTCTACGAGCAGTACTTC; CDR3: CASTVGQVYEQYF
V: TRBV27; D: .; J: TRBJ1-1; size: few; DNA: .; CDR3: CASSSPTGFGNGNTEAFF
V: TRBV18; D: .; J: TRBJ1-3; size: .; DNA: TGTGCCAGCTCACTTCAGGAGGGAGTACGCTCTGGAAACACCATATATTTT; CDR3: CASSLQEGVRSGNTIYF
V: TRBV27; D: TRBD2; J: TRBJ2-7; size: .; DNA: TGTGCCAGCAGTCTAGCGGGGGGCAGCTCCTACGAGCAGTACTTC; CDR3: CASSLAGGSSYEQYF
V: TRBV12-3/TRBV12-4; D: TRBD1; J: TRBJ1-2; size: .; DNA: TGTGCCAGCTCCCCGGGACAGGGTGACTACACCTTC; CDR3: CASSPGQGDYTF
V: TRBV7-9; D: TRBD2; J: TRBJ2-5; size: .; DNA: TGTGCCAGCAGCGTGGTTGGCGGGAGTGAGACCCAGTACTTC; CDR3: CASSVVGGSETQYF
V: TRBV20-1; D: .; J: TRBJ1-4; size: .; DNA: TGCAGTGCTAGTTCAACAGGGCCCGCGATTGAAAAACTGTTTTTT; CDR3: CSASSTGPAIEKLFF
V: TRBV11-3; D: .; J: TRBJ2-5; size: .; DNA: TGTGCCAGCAGCTCGAGTGCGGGCCGGGGGGAGACCCAGTACTTC; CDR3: CASSSSAGRGETQYF